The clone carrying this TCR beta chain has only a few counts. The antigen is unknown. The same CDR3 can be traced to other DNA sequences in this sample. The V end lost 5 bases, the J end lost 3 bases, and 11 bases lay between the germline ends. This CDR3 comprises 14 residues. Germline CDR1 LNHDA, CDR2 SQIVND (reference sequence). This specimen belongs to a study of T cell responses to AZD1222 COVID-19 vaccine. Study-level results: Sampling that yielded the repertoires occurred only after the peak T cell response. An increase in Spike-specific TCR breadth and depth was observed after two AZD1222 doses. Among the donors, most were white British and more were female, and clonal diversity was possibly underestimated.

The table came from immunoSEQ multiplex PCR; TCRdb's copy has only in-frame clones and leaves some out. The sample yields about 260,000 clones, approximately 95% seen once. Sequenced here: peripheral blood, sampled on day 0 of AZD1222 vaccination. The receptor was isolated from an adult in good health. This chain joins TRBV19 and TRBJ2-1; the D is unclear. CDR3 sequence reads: CASSWGNLYNEQFF. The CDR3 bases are TGTGCCAGTAGTTGGGGAAACCTCTACAATGAGCAGTTCTTC.